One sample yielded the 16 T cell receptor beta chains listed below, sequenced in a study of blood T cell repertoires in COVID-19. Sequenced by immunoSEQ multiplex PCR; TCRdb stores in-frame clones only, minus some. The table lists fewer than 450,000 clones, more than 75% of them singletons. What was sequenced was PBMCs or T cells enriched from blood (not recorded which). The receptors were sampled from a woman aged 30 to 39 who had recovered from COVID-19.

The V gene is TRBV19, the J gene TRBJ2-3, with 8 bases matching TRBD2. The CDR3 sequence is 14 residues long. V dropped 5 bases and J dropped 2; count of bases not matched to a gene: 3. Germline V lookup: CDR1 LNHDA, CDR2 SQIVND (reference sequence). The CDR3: CASSSGLATDTQYF. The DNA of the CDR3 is TGTGCCAGTAGTTCTGGACTAGCCACAGATACGCAGTATTTT. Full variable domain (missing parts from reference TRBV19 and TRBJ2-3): DGGITQSPKYLFRKEGQNVTLSCEQNLNHDAMYWYRQDPGQGLRLIYYSQIVNDFQKGDIAEGYSVSREKKESFPLTVTSAQKNPTAFYLCASSSGLATDTQYFGPGTRLTVL.

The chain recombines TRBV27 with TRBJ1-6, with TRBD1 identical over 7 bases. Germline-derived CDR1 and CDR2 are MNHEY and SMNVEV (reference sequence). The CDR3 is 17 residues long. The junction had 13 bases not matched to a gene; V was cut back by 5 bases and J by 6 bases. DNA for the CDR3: TGTGCCAGCAGTCCCACCGGAACTCGGGACAGTAATTCACCCCTCCACTTT. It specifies CASSPTGTRDSNSPLHF.

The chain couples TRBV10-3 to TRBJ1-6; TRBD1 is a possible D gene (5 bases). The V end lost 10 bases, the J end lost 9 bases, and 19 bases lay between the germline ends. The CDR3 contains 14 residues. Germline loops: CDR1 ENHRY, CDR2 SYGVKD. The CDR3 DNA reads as TGTGCCACTTCTCAGGGCCGGGGAGGTTCACCCCTCCACTTT. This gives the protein CATSQGRGGSPLHF.

CDR3 sequence reads: CASSAQKGGAQYF. DNA for the CDR3: TGTGCCAGTAGTGCGCAGAAGGGGGGGGCGCAGTATTTT. This rearrangement joins TRBV19 to TRBJ2-3; TRBD2 might be the D (7 bases). Trimming took off 5 bases at V and 10 bases at J, with 16 bases between the two ends. The CDR3 consists of 13 residues. Germline V CDR1 and CDR2: LNHDA, SQIVND (reference sequence).

DNA for the CDR3: TGTGCCAGCAGCTTAGGGCAGGGGAGCGCAGATACGCAGTATTTT. It translates to CASSLGQGSADTQYF. The V and J genes are TRBV5-4 and TRBJ2-3, with D possibly TRBD1 on 6 matching bases. Trimming shortened V by 2 bases and J by 4 bases, and 14 bases separated the two germline ends. The CDR3 loop spans 15 amino acids. Germline CDR1 is SGHNT and CDR2 is YYREEE (reference sequence).

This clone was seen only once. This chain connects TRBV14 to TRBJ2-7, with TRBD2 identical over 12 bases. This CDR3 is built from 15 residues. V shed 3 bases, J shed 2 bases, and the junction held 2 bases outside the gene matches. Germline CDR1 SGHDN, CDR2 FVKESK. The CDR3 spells CASSHRTSGTYEQYF. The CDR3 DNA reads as TGTGCCAGCAGCCACCGGACTAGCGGGACCTACGAGCAGTACTTC. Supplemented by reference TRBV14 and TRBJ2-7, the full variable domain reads EAGVTQFPSHSVIEKGQTVTLRCDPISGHDNLYWYRRVMGKEIKFLLHFVKESKQDESGMPNNRFLAERTGGTYSTLKVQPAELEDSGVYFCASSHRTSGTYEQYFGPGTRLTVT.

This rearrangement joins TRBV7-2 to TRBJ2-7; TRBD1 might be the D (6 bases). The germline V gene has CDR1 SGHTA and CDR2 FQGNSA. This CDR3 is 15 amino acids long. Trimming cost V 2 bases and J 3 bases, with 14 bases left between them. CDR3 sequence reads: CASSLSSGAGYEQYF. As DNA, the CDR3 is TGTGCCAGCAGCTTATCGTCAGGGGCGGGCTACGAGCAGTACTTC.

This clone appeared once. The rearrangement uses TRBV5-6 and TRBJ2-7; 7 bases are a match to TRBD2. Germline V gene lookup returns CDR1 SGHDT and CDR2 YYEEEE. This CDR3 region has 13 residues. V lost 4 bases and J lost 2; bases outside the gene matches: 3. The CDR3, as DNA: TGTGCCAGCAGCCCGGGAGGCACCTACGAGCAGTACTTC. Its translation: CASSPGGTYEQYF.

The CDR3 DNA sequence: TGTGCCAGCAGCCAGTCGGACAGAGCTAACTATGGCTACACCTTC. Its translation: CASSQSDRANYGYTF. V gene TRBV3-1 (or the pseudogene TRBV3-2) combines with J gene TRBJ1-2; possibly TRBD1 for D (6 bases). Trimming pared 3 bases from V and 0 bases from J, leaving 11 bases between. This CDR3 has 15 residues. CDR1 is LGHDT and CDR2 is YNNKEL in the germline V gene (reference sequence).

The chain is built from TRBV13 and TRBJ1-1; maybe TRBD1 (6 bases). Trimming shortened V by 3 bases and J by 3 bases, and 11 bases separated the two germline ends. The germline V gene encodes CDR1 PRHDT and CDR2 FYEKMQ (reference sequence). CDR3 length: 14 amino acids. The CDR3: CASSFRDMYTEAFF. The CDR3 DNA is TGTGCCAGCAGCTTCCGGGACATGTACACTGAAGCTTTCTTT.

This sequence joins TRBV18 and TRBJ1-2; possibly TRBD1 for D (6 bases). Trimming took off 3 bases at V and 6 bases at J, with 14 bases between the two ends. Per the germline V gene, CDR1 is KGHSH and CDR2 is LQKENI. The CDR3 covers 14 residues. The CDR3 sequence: CASSPDFNRDGYTF. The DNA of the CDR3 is TGTGCCAGCTCACCGGACTTCAACAGGGATGGCTACACCTTC.

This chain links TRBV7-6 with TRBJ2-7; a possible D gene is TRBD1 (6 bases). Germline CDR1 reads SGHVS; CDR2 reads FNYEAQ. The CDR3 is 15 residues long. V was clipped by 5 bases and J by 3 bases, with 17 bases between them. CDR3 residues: CASSPAPGTLYEQYF. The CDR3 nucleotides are TGTGCCAGCAGCCCAGCTCCCGGGACACTCTACGAGCAGTACTTC.

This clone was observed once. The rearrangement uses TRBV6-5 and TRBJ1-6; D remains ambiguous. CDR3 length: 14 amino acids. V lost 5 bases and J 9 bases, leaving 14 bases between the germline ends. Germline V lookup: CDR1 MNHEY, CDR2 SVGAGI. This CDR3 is CASSQQGSGSPLHF. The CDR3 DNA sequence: TGTGCCAGCAGTCAACAAGGATCGGGTTCACCCCTCCACTTT.

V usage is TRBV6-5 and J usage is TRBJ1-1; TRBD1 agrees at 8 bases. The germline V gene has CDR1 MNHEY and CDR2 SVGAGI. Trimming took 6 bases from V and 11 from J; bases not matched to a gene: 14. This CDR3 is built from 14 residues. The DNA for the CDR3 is TGTGCCAGCAGCCATCCGGGACAGGTCTCTGGGGCTTTCTTT. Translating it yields CASSHPGQVSGAFF.

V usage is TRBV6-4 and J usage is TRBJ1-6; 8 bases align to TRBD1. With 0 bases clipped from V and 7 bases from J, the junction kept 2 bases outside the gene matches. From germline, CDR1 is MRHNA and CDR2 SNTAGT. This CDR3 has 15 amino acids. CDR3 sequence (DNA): TGTGCCAGCAGTGACTCGAGACAGGGGAATTCACCCCTCCACTTT. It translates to CASSDSRQGNSPLHF.

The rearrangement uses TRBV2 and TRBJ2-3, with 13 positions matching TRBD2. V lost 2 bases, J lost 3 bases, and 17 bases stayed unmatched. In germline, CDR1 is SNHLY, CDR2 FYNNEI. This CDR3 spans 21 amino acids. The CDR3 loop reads CASSEQGPSGTSGVSTDTQYF. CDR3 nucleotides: TGTGCCAGCAGTGAACAGGGACCTTCCGGGACTAGCGGGGTTTCGACAGATACGCAGTATTTT.